Listed below are T cell receptor beta chains from one sample, sequenced in a study of blood T cell repertoires in COVID-19. Sequenced by immunoSEQ multiplex PCR; TCRdb stores in-frame clones only, minus some. Counted here are some 370,000 clones, more than 80% occurring once; the ten biggest clones make up around 1.2%. Material for sequencing was peripheral blood. The receptors derive from a man in his forties or fifties with acute or convalescent COVID-19. CDR3s include the opening cysteine and the closing phenylalanine or tryptophan. The D gene is left open where the match is weak. Expanded clones are given a class, and other clones once, few, many or no size at all.

J gene	D gene	clone size	V gene	CDR3 DNA	CDR3 protein
TRBJ1-5	TRBD1	-	TRBV19	TGTGCCAGTAGTATGGACAGGGAAGACCAGCCCCAGCATTTT	CASSMDREDQPQHF
TRBJ1-1	TRBD1	once	TRBV30	TGTGCCTGGAGAAGGACAGGGGCTGAAGCTTTCTTT	CAWRRTGAEAFF
TRBJ1-1	-	-	TRBV12-3/TRBV12-4	TGTGCCAGCAGCCTACAGGGCTTCACTGAAGCTTTCTTT	CASSLQGFTEAFF
TRBJ1-2	TRBD1	once	TRBV6-5	TGTGCCAGCAGTCTACAGACAGGGGCTAACTATGGCTACACCTTC	CASSLQTGANYGYTF
TRBJ1-6	-	-	TRBV27	TGTGCCAGCAGTTTGGGGGGACCCTATAATTCACCCCTCCACTTT	CASSLGGPYNSPLHF
TRBJ1-2	-	-	TRBV5-1	TGCGCCAGCAGCTTGGGGGACTCCAGAGCTAACTATGGCTACACCTTC	CASSLGDSRANYGYTF
TRBJ2-7	TRBD2	-	TRBV4-1	TGCGCCAGCAGCCTGGCGCCCGGGACTAGCGGCCTCTACGAGCAGTACTTC	CASSLAPGTSGLYEQYF
TRBJ1-1	TRBD1	few	TRBV19	TGTGCCAGTAGTGCCCGGGACAGGATAAACACTGAAGCTTTCTTT	CASSARDRINTEAFF
TRBJ2-1	TRBD1	-	TRBV10-3	TGTGCCATCAGTGATCTCAAGGGGGTCGGGACAGACTACAATGAGCAGTTCTTC	CAISDLKGVGTDYNEQFF
TRBJ1-4	-	-	TRBV19	TGTGCCAGTAGTATCGGCCAGGGGATTGAAAAACTGTTTTTT	CASSIGQGIEKLFF
TRBJ2-7	-	-	TRBV4-1	TGCGCCAGCAGTCAGAATTACAGGGAAGTGACGTCCTACGAGCAGTACTTC	CASSQNYREVTSYEQYF
TRBJ2-4	TRBD1	-	TRBV28	TGTGCCAGCAGAGGGACAGGGAAGGCCAAAAACATTCAGTACTTC	CASRGTGKAKNIQYF
TRBJ1-1	-	-	TRBV5-1	TGCGCCAGCAGCTTGTCCGGGGGACGTAAAAACACTGAAGCTTTCTTT	CASSLSGGRKNTEAFF
TRBJ1-2	TRBD1	-	TRBV6-1	TGTGCCAGCAGTGAAATGAACAGGGGTTATGGCTACACCTTC	CASSEMNRGYGYTF
TRBJ1-6	TRBD1	-	TRBV9	TGTGCCAGCAGCGTGCAGGACAGGCCCTATAATTCACCCCTCCACTTT	CASSVQDRPYNSPLHF
TRBJ1-2	TRBD1	-	TRBV19	TGTGCCAGTAGACCTGGGACAGTGGTTAACTATGGCTACACCTTC	CASRPGTVVNYGYTF
TRBJ1-5	TRBD1	-	TRBV19	TGTGCCGCAGGGGGGAGCAATCAGCCCCAGCATTTT	CAAGGSNQPQHF
TRBJ1-5	TRBD1	-	TRBV6-4	TGTGCCAGCAGCCGGGACAGAAATCAGCCCCAGCATTTT	CASSRDRNQPQHF
TRBJ1-2	-	-	TRBV3-1/TRBV3-2	TGTGCCAGCAGCCAAGATAATAGGGGTAGAGGCTACACCTTC	CASSQDNRGRGYTF
TRBJ1-6	-	few	TRBV5-1	TGCGCCAGCAGGCCAGCGGGACGGGGGGATTCACCCCTCCACTTT	CASRPAGRGDSPLHF
TRBJ2-2	TRBD1	-	TRBV19	TGTGCCAGTATAGAACAGGGGACCGGGGAGCTGTTTTTT	CASIEQGTGELFF
TRBJ1-1	TRBD1	-	TRBV7-3	TGTGCCAGCAGCTCAACAGGGGGGAACACTGAAGCTTTCTTT	CASSSTGGNTEAFF
TRBJ1-1	-	-	TRBV27	TGTGCCAGCAGGAAACAGAACACTGAAGCTTTCTTT	CASRKQNTEAFF
TRBJ1-4	TRBD1	-	TRBV6-6	TGTGCCAGCAGTTCCACCAGACAGGGGGCGGTTGAAAAACTGTTTTTT	CASSSTRQGAVEKLFF
TRBJ2-2	TRBD1	-	TRBV10-1	TGCGCCAGCAGTGAGTCGTTCGTCGGGACAGGGGTCGAGACCGGGGAGCTGTTTTTT	CASSESFVGTGVETGELFF
TRBJ2-1	-	-	TRBV29-1	TGCAGCGTTGAATTCCTAGGAGATAACAATGAGCAGTTCTTC	CSVEFLGDNNEQFF